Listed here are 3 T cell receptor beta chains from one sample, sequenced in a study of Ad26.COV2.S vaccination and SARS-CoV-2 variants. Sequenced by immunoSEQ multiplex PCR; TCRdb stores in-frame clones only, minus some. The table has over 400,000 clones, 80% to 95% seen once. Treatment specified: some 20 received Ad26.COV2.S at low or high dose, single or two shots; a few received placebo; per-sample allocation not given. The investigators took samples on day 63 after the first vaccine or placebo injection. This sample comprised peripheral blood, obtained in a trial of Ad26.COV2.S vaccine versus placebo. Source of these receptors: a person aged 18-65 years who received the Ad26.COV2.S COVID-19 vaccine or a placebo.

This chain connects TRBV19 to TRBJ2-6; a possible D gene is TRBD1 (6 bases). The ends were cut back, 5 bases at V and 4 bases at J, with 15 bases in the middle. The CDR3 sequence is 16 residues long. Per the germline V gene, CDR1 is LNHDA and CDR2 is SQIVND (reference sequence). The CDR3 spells CASSPQTGPGANVLTF. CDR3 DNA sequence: TGTGCCAGTAGTCCCCAAACAGGGCCCGGGGCCAACGTCCTGACTTTC.

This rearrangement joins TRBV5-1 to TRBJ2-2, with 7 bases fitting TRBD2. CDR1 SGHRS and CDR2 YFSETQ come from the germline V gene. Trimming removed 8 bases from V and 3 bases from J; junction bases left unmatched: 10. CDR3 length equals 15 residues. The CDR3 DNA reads TGCGCCAGTGGAGCGGGACCCCAAGACACCGGGGAGCTGTTTTTT. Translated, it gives CASGAGPQDTGELFF.

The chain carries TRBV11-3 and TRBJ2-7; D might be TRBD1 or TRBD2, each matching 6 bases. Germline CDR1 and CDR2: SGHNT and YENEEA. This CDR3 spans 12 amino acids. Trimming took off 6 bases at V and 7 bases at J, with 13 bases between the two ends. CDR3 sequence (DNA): TGTGCCAGCAGTTTGGGGGGCGGGGAGCAGTACTTC. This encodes CASSLGGGEQYF. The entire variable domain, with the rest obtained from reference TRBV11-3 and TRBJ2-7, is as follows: EAGVVQSPRYKIIEKKQPVAFWCNPISGHNTLYWYLQNLGQGPELLIRYENEEAVDDSQLPKDRFSAERLKGVDSTLKIQPAELGDSAVYLCASSLGGGEQYFGPGTRLTVT.